These T cell receptor beta chains were read from a single sample in a study of blood T cell repertoires in COVID-19. Libraries were prepared by immunoSEQ multiplex PCR; TCRdb keeps only in-frame clonotypes and omits some of them. Among some 220,000 clones listed, 65% to 85% were seen once. Sequencing was carried out using peripheral blood. These receptors came from a woman aged 25 to 45 who had recovered from COVID-19. Each CDR3 is given with its conserved first and last residue. A D gene is named only where the DNA matches it firmly. The listing skips clone size in some rows; elsewhere it reads once, few, many or a size class.

>TRBV29-1|TRBJ2-5|TRBD1|14|-
TGCAGCGCTGCGGCCGGGACAGGGGAAGAGACCCAGTACTTC
CSAAAGTGEETQYF
>TRBV6-1|TRBJ1-3|-|15|-
TGTGCCAGCAGTGAACAGGGAATAGGCGGAAACACCATATATTTT
CASSEQGIGGNTIYF
>TRBV10-1|TRBJ1-1|TRBD1|14|many
TGCGCCAGCACCAGGGACAGGCATGGCACTGAAGCTTTCTTT
CASTRDRHGTEAFF
>TRBV11-2|TRBJ2-7|-|12|-
TGTGCCAGCAGCAACTCCTACGGCGAGCAGTACTTC
CASSNSYGEQYF
>TRBV19|TRBJ1-6|-|14|-
TGTGCCAGTAGTATAGGAGGCCGCGGGTCACCCCTCCACTTT
CASSIGGRGSPLHF
>TRBV12-5|TRBJ2-3|TRBD2|15|-
TGTGCTAGTCGAGGTGCGGGAGGGCCACCAGATACGCAGTATTTT
CASRGAGGPPDTQYF
>TRBV28|TRBJ2-1|-|18|-
TGTGCCAGCAGTTTACCCCCCGGCGGCGGGCGCTCCTACAATGAGCAGTTCTTC
CASSLPPGGGRSYNEQFF
>TRBV5-6|TRBJ2-1|-|13|-
TGTGCCAGTCTCGTCGGGACTCACAATGAGCAGTTCTTC
CASLVGTHNEQFF
>TRBV25-1|TRBJ2-1|-|15|-
TGTGCCAGCTCGGACTCTGCGGATTTCCACAATGAGCAGTTCTTC
CASSDSADFHNEQFF
>TRBV5-1|TRBJ2-7|TRBD1|15|-
TGCGCCAGCGTATTAACCCCGGGACAGGCCTACGAGCAGTACTTC
CASVLTPGQAYEQYF
>TRBV27|TRBJ2-7|-|12|-
TGTGCCAGCAGTCCCAAGGGGTACGAGCAGTACTTC
CASSPKGYEQYF
>TRBV7-9|TRBJ2-1|TRBD2|14|-
TGTGCCAGCAGTTATAGCGGGAGGGTCGGTGAGCAGTTCTTC
CASSYSGRVGEQFF
>TRBV7-2|TRBJ2-1|-|14|-
TGTGCCAGCAGCAGATTCGGCTCCTACAATGAGCAGTTCTTC
CASSRFGSYNEQFF
>TRBV3-1/TRBV3-2|TRBJ2-3|TRBD2|15|-
TGTGCCAGCAGTCCTACGACTAGCGGCACAGATACGCAGTATTTT
CASSPTTSGTDTQYF
>TRBV19|TRBJ2-7|TRBD1|15|few
TGTGCCAGTAGTGTAGGACAGGGTCCCCTCTACGAGCAGTACTTC
CASSVGQGPLYEQYF
>TRBV2|TRBJ2-5|TRBD2|15|-
TGTGCCAGCAGGTTAGCGGGAGGAAGGCAAGAGACCCAGTACTTC
CASRLAGGRQETQYF
>TRBV4-1|TRBJ1-4|TRBD1|16|-
TGCGCCAGCAGCCTACAGGGGAGTAGGGCTAATGAAAAACTGTTTTTT
CASSLQGSRANEKLFF
>TRBV3-1/TRBV3-2|TRBJ2-2|TRBD2|19|-
TGTGCCAGCAGCCCATCACCACTAGCGGGAGGGACAGAAACCGGGGAGCTGTTTTTT
CASSPSPLAGGTETGELFF
>TRBV2|TRBJ1-6|TRBD1|14|-
TGTGCCAGCAGGGAAACAGGGGGGGGTTCACCCCTCCACTTT
CASRETGGGSPLHF
>TRBV9|TRBJ2-5|TRBD1|14|once
TGTGCCAGCAGCGCCCGGACAGGGGAAGAGACCCAGTACTTC
CASSARTGEETQYF
>TRBV30|TRBJ1-5|-|14|few
TGTGCCTGGAGTGGGGGGCGAGTCAGTCAGCCCCAGCATTTT
CAWSGGRVSQPQHF
>TRBV19|TRBJ2-1|TRBD2|14|-
TGTGCCAGTAGTATCAAGCGGGAGGGTTCTGAGCAGTTCTTC
CASSIKREGSEQFF
>TRBV27|TRBJ2-7|TRBD2|15|-
TGTGCCAGCAGCGCCTCTAGCGGGAGGGCCTACGAGCAGTACTTC
CASSASSGRAYEQYF
>TRBV28|TRBJ1-2|-|15|-
TGTGCCAGCAGTACCACCCTACAGAAGCACTATGGCTACACCTTC
CASSTTLQKHYGYTF
>TRBV27|TRBJ2-5|TRBD1|14|-
TGTGCCAGCAGCGACAGGGGGCGTCGGGAGACCCAGTACTTC
CASSDRGRRETQYF
>TRBV9|TRBJ2-7|TRBD2|14|few
TGTGCCAGCAGCGTTGGGACTAGCGCCAACGAGCAGTACTTC
CASSVGTSANEQYF
>TRBV7-6|TRBJ2-1|TRBD2|15|-
TGTGCCAGCAGCCCCTCTGCGGGAGGGTACAATGAGCAGTTCTTC
CASSPSAGGYNEQFF
>TRBV29-1|TRBJ2-5|-|14|-
TGCAGCGTCCAGGGGCGTCTGTCCCAAGAGACCCAGTACTTC
CSVQGRLSQETQYF
>TRBV7-6|TRBJ2-5|-|11|-
TGTGCCAGCCGGGCGGGGGAGACCCAGTACTTC
CASRAGETQYF
>TRBV7-9|TRBJ1-4|TRBD1|18|-
TGTGCCAGCAGCATCGGACAGGGGCGAGGATCCGCTAATGAAAAACTGTTTTTT
CASSIGQGRGSANEKLFF
>TRBV6-5|TRBJ2-1|TRBD2|15|-
TGTGCCAGCAGTAGGGGACTAGCGACCTACAATGAGCAGTTCTTC
CASSRGLATYNEQFF
>TRBV2|TRBJ1-5|-|13|-
TGTGCCAGCAGTGATAATCCTGATCAGCCCCAGCATTTT
CASSDNPDQPQHF
>TRBV10-3|TRBJ1-1|-|12|-
TGTGCCATCAGAATGCGGGGCACTGAAGCTTTCTTT
CAIRMRGTEAFF
>TRBV28|TRBJ2-7|-|12|-
TGTGCCAGCAGTCTCCGGACTCCCGGGCAGTACTTC
CASSLRTPGQYF
>TRBV9|TRBJ1-3|-|15|-
TGTGCCAGCAGCCCCGAGCCAGTCGGGGGAAACACCATATATTTT
CASSPEPVGGNTIYF
>TRBV7-3|TRBJ2-1|-|13|-
TGTGCCAGCAGCTTATACAGAGGGAATGAGCAGTTCTTC
CASSLYRGNEQFF
>TRBV6-5|TRBJ1-3|-|15|-
TGTGCCAGCAGCCGGGGAACAGGGAATGGAAACACCATATATTTT
CASSRGTGNGNTIYF
>TRBV19|TRBJ2-2|TRBD1|15|-
TGTGCCAGTAGTCCCCGACAGGGAAAGGCCGGGGAGCTGTTTTTT
CASSPRQGKAGELFF
>TRBV18|TRBJ1-1|-|12|-
TGTGCCAGCTCACCCACTAGGGATGAAGCTTTCTTT
CASSPTRDEAFF
>TRBV6-5|TRBJ2-7|-|13|-
TGTGCAACAAAATGGGGGGAGACCTACGAGCAGTACTTC
CATKWGETYEQYF
>TRBV6-1|TRBJ1-5|-|15|once
TGTGCCAGCAGTGATCAGGGGTATAGCAATCAGCCCCAGCATTTT
CASSDQGYSNQPQHF
>TRBV5-1|TRBJ2-1|-|13|once
TGCGCCAGCGACCAGGGGCAGGACAATGAGCAGTTCTTC
CASDQGQDNEQFF
>TRBV28|TRBJ2-4|TRBD1|15|-
TGTGCCAGCAGTCCTATTGACAGGGACCAAAACATTCAGTACTTC
CASSPIDRDQNIQYF
>TRBV27|TRBJ2-5|TRBD2|15|-
TGTGCCAGCAGTTTAGGAGCGGGAGGACAGGAGACCCAGTACTTC
CASSLGAGGQETQYF
>TRBV27|TRBJ1-5|-|14|-
TGTGCCAGCAGTTCGATCTCGCGGAATCAGCCCCAGCATTTT
CASSSISRNQPQHF
>TRBV27|TRBJ2-3|TRBD2|15|-
TGTGCCAGCAGTCCCTGGACTAGCGGCACAGATACGCAGTATTTT
CASSPWTSGTDTQYF
>TRBV6-5|TRBJ1-1|-|15|-
TGTGCCAGCAGTTACGATTTTTTGGGGGGCACTGAAGCTTTCTTT
CASSYDFLGGTEAFF
>TRBV12-3/TRBV12-4|TRBJ1-5|-|13|-
TGTGCCAGTAACCCGGGCAGACAGCAGCCCCAGCATTTT
CASNPGRQQPQHF
>TRBV18|TRBJ2-3|-|15|-
TGTGCCAGCTCACCGGACTGGCTTAAGACAGATACGCAGTATTTT
CASSPDWLKTDTQYF
>TRBV9|TRBJ2-7|TRBD2|16|-
TGTGCCAGCAGCGTAGGCCTAGCGGGAGGTTCCTACGAGCAGTACTTC
CASSVGLAGGSYEQYF